This T cell receptor beta chain stems from a study of blood T cells in healthy people across ages. V lost 2 bases and J lost 2, with 7 bases in between. Germline loops: CDR1 SGHAT, CDR2 FQNNGV. CDR3 length equals 13 residues. With a J-beta primer mix and a sample-barcoded 5' primer, a second PCR ran about 7 to 12 cycles. One entry per CDR3 protein results from TCRdb running MiXCR on the 5' RACE reads. The sample lists around 900,000 distinct CDR3 sequences; less than 35% were seen once. The origin of this receptor is an elderly woman in good health. J is TRBJ2-7 and V is TRBV11-2; no definite D call. Sequencing was carried out using blood. This CDR3 is CASSLLHTYEQYF. CDR3 sequence (DNA): TGTGCCAGCAGCTTACTCCACACCTACGAGCAGTACTTC.